The 27 T cell receptor beta chains presented below share a single source sample, sequenced in a study of OX40 agonist ivuxolimab in advanced cancers. The assay was immunoSEQ multiplex PCR, and TCRdb's table has in-frame clones only and misses some. There are about 62,000 clones in the sample; 70% to 90% occur only once, and around 0.78% lies in the top ten. The starting material was CD4+ or CD8+ T cells sorted from blood, obtained in a trial of the OX40 agonist ivuxolimab. The receptors originated from an adult with an advanced solid tumor such as melanoma, head and neck, liver or kidney cancer.

The chain combines TRBV5-8 with TRBJ2-7; 7 bases are a match to TRBD1. The V segment lost 4 bases and the J segment 9 bases; nucleotides outside the gene matches: 10. CDR1 and CDR2 (germline): SGHTS, YDEGEE. This CDR3 has 13 residues. CDR3: CASSLRQGVRQYF. CDR3 in DNA: TGTGCCAGCAGCCTGCGACAGGGAGTCCGGCAGTACTTC.

The gene calls are TRBV19 and TRBJ2-5; D may correspond to TRBD1 or TRBD2 (5 bases each). The V gene's germline CDR1 is LNHDA and CDR2 SQIVND (reference sequence). V dropped 1 base and J dropped 5 bases, with 14 bases sitting between them. The CDR3 consists of 15 residues. The DNA of the CDR3 is TGTGCCAGTAGTATAGCGGGTGCTTGGGGGGAGACCCAGTACTTC. It is translated as CASSIAGAWGETQYF.

V gene TRBV30 combines with J gene TRBJ1-5, with a weak D call TRBD1 (6 bases). The CDR3 sequence is 18 residues long. The germline V gene encodes CDR1 GTSNPN and CDR2 SVGIG (reference sequence). The V end was cut by 0 bases, the J end by 0 bases, with 18 bases between. The CDR3 sequence is CAWSVNPYDRYSNQPQHF. CDR3 sequence (DNA): TGTGCCTGGAGTGTAAACCCCTATGACAGGTATAGCAATCAGCCCCAGCATTTT.

This clone was counted only a few times. J is TRBJ1-1 and V is TRBV19; D remains ambiguous. Deletions cut 5 bases from V and 7 bases from J, with 8 bases between. This CDR3 has 11 residues. The V gene's germline CDR1 is LNHDA and CDR2 SQIVND (reference sequence). CDR3 loop: CASSFMGEAFF. The CDR3 bases are TGTGCCAGTAGTTTCATGGGTGAAGCTTTCTTT.

This chain uses TRBV11-2 with TRBJ2-7, with TRBD2 matching over 11 bases. Germline V gene data show CDR1 as SGHAT and CDR2 as FQNNGV. J gave up 3 bases and V 1 base, and 2 bases lay outside the gene matches. The length of the CDR3 is 15 residues. The CDR3 nucleotides are TGTGCCAGCAGCTTAGGCGGGACTAGCGGCTACGAGCAGTACTTC. This sequence encodes CASSLGGTSGYEQYF. The full variable domain, its missing parts supplied by reference TRBV11-2 and TRBJ2-7, is EAGVAQSPRYKIIEKRQSVAFWCNPISGHATLYWYQQILGQGPKLLIQFQNNGVVDDSQLPKDRFSAERLKGVDSTLKIQPAKLEDSAVYLCASSLGGTSGYEQYFGPGTRLTVT.

The CDR3: CASSYGQPNEQFF. The CDR3, as DNA: TGTGCCAGCAGTTACGGTCAGCCCAATGAGCAGTTCTTC. This chain uses TRBV6-6 with TRBJ2-1, with D hard to call. Per the germline V gene, CDR1 is MNHNY and CDR2 is SVGAGI (reference sequence). Between the trimmed V and J ends, which lost 2 bases and 6 bases, there was a span of 8 bases. The CDR3 extends over 13 amino acids.

V and J are TRBV11-2 and TRBJ1-1; D is unclear. Trimming cost V 1 base and J 1 base, with 7 bases left between them. Germline-derived CDR1 and CDR2 are SGHAT and FQNNGV. The length of the CDR3 is 14 residues. The CDR3 here is CASSLGGWNTEAFF. CDR3 DNA: TGTGCCAGCAGCTTAGGGGGTTGGAACACTGAAGCTTTCTTT.

The V call is TRBV18, the J call TRBJ1-2; D unclear. From germline, CDR1 is KGHSH and CDR2 LQKENI. V was shortened by 1 base and J by 1 base, with 10 bases between the two germline ends. The CDR3 is made up of 15 amino acids. The CDR3 nucleotides read TGTGCCAGCTCACCACAGCTAGACAATAACTATGGCTACACCTTC. Translated: CASSPQLDNNYGYTF.

This clone was found once. The chain recombines TRBV6-6 with TRBJ2-2, with 11 bases aligning to TRBD1. Losses at the gene ends were 7 bases for V and 5 bases for J; bases not matched to a gene: 9. The CDR3 is made up of 16 amino acids. Germline V gene lookup returns CDR1 MNHNY and CDR2 SVGAGI (reference sequence). In nucleotides, the CDR3 is TGTGCCAGCAACCCAGGGACAGGGGGTTCGACCGGGGAGCTGTTTTTT. Its protein is CASNPGTGGSTGELFF.

CDR3: CASSYRQGNNQPQHF. The CDR3 DNA is TGTGCCAGCAGTTATCGACAGGGTAACAATCAGCCCCAGCATTTT. This sequence joins TRBV6-6 and TRBJ1-5, with TRBD1 matching over 7 bases. The junction had 5 bases not matched to a gene; V was cut back by 3 bases and J by 3 bases. This CDR3 spans 15 amino acids. Germline V gene data show CDR1 as MNHNY and CDR2 as SVGAGI (reference sequence).

This clone has just one count. The chain combines TRBV19 with TRBJ2-3; TRBD2 matches at 7 bases. CDR1 and CDR2 from the germline V gene are LNHDA and SQIVND (reference sequence). This CDR3 contains 15 residues. Germline trimming cut 7 bases from V and 2 bases from J; bases unmatched to any gene: 9. The CDR3 DNA reads as TGTGCCAGTACCCCACGGGGGGTGGACACAGATACGCAGTATTTT. Translated: CASTPRGVDTDTQYF.

This rearrangement joins TRBV5-6 to TRBJ1-4; D is undetermined. V gave up 4 bases and J gave up 0 bases, with 7 bases separating them. The CDR3 covers 14 residues. The germline CDR1 and CDR2 sequences are SGHDT and YYEEEE. CDR3 in amino acids: CASSRFATNEKLFF. The CDR3 region has the DNA TGTGCCAGCAGCCGATTCGCAACTAATGAAAAACTGTTTTTT.

DNA for the CDR3: TGTGCCAGCAGCTTAGCCCAGGGTGCAGAGACCCAGTACTTC. Protein sequence: CASSLAQGAETQYF. The genes are TRBV7-2 and TRBJ2-5; a weak D match, TRBD1 (5 bases). The germline CDR1 and CDR2 sequences are SGHTA and FQGNSA. V was trimmed by 0 bases and J by 4 bases, leaving 9 bases between them. This CDR3 has 14 residues.

This clone has more than one count but fewer than ten. The V and J genes are TRBV6-1 and TRBJ2-7, with TRBD2 identical over 8 bases. Germline V lookup: CDR1 MNHNS, CDR2 SASEGT. V trimming: 3 bases; J trimming: 4 bases; junction bases outside the gene matches: 11. CDR3 length: 16 residues. The CDR3: CASSDQERELRYEQYF. In DNA, the CDR3 is TGTGCCAGCAGTGACCAGGAGCGGGAGCTAAGGTACGAGCAGTACTTC.

The chain links TRBV9 to TRBJ2-3; 11 bases align to TRBD2. The ends lost 4 bases at V and 0 bases at J; junction bases unmatched: 4. Germline assignment: CDR1 SGDLS and CDR2 YYNGEE. CDR3 length: 16 residues. Here the CDR3 DNA reads TGTGCCAGCAGCATCACTAGCGGGGGTAGCACAGATACGCAGTATTTT. This gives the protein CASSITSGGSTDTQYF. Full variable domain (missing parts from reference TRBV9 and TRBJ2-3): DSGVTQTPKHLITATGQRVTLRCSPRSGDLSVYWYQQSLDQGLQFLIQYYNGEERAKGNILERFSAQQFPDLHSELNLSSLELGDSALYFCASSITSGGSTDTQYFGPGTRLTVL.

The chain couples TRBV6-6 to TRBJ2-7; D possibly corresponds to TRBD1 (6 bases). V was pared by 10 bases and J by 2 bases, with 15 bases between. Germline loops: CDR1 MNHNY, CDR2 SVGAGI (reference sequence). The CDR3 spans 13 residues. CDR3 residues: CATRKGTTYEQYF. CDR3 nucleotides: TGTGCCACCAGGAAGGGGACAACCTACGAGCAGTACTTC.

The V call is TRBV5-1, the J call TRBJ2-2; 13 positions match TRBD2. This CDR3 is built from 17 residues. Germline CDR1 is SGHRS and CDR2 is YFSETQ. The ends lost 3 bases at V and 6 bases at J; junction bases unmatched: 8. CDR3 in amino acids: CASSSTRTSGSAGELFF. The CDR3 coding sequence is TGCGCCAGCAGCTCCACCCGGACTAGCGGGAGTGCCGGGGAGCTGTTTTTT.

The chain recombines TRBV28 with TRBJ1-2, with D possibly matching TRBD1 (5 bases). The CDR3 extends over 13 amino acids. Trimming removed 8 bases at V and 8 bases at J, with 18 bases between. Germline V gene lookup returns CDR1 MDHEN and CDR2 SYDVKM. The CDR3 here is CASSPGGAGGYTF. The CDR3 coding sequence is TGTGCCAGCTCCCCTGGAGGGGCGGGAGGCTACACCTTC.

The chain recombines TRBV7-3 with TRBJ1-1; D gene uncertain. V lost 2 bases and J lost 1, with 8 bases in between. Per the germline V gene, CDR1 is SGHTA and CDR2 is FQGTGA. The CDR3 totals 14 residues. CDR3 protein: CASSLGQANTEAFF. Here the CDR3 DNA reads TGTGCCAGCAGCTTAGGGCAGGCGAACACTGAAGCTTTCTTT.

This clone appeared a few times. The V gene is TRBV6-5, the J gene TRBJ1-2; D is ambiguous. Trimming removed 6 bases from V and 3 bases from J, with 8 bases in between. The CDR3 is 12 residues long. Germline V gives CDR1 MNHEY, CDR2 SVGAGI. The CDR3: CASSLGDYGYTF. CDR3 in DNA: TGTGCCAGCAGCCTGGGAGACTATGGCTACACCTTC.

The chain is built from TRBV5-4 and TRBJ2-7, with 8 nucleotides matching TRBD2. Germline CDR1 and CDR2: SGHNT and YYREEE (reference sequence). CDR3 length equals 14 residues. Unmatched junction bases numbered 7, after V lost 4 bases and J lost 4 bases. Here the CDR3 reads CASSPNGGGYEQYF. The CDR3 nucleotides read TGTGCCAGCAGCCCCAACGGGGGGGGGTACGAGCAGTACTTC.

The genes are TRBV5-1 and TRBJ2-7; D possibly uses TRBD1 or TRBD2 (7 bases each). The CDR3 contains 14 residues. Trimming cost V 0 bases and J 4 bases, with 11 bases left between them. Germline V gives CDR1 SGHRS, CDR2 YFSETQ. The CDR3 reads CASSLGQGGYEQYF. The CDR3, as DNA: TGCGCCAGCAGCTTGGGACAGGGAGGGTACGAGCAGTACTTC.

The gene calls are TRBV15 and TRBJ1-2; TRBD1 agrees at 7 bases. The V segment lost 4 bases and the J segment 4 bases; nucleotides outside the gene matches: 6. Germline V lookup: CDR1 LNHNV, CDR2 YYDKDF (reference sequence). This CDR3 has 14 amino acids. CDR3 region: CATSKDRDSYGYTF. The CDR3 region has the DNA TGTGCCACCAGCAAAGACCGGGACAGCTATGGCTACACCTTC. Full variable domain (remainder filled in from reference TRBV15 and TRBJ1-2): DAMVIQNPRYQVTQFGKPVTLSCSQTLNHNVMYWYQQKSSQAPKLLFHYYDKDFNNEADTPDNFQSRRPNTSFCFLDIRSPGLGDTAMYLCATSKDRDSYGYTFGSGTRLTVV.

The chain carries TRBV5-4 and TRBJ1-5, with 8 positions matching TRBD1. The CDR3 runs to 14 residues. With 4 bases clipped from V and 9 bases from J, the junction kept 9 bases outside the gene matches. Germline CDR1 SGHNT, CDR2 YYREEE (reference sequence). The CDR3 spells CASSKDRVEPPQHF. In DNA, the CDR3 is TGTGCCAGCAGCAAGGACAGGGTGGAACCGCCCCAGCATTTT.

The CDR3 bases are TGTGCCAGTAGCTCCCTGACTAGCGGGGTCTCCTACGAGCAGTACTTC. Its protein product is CASSSLTSGVSYEQYF. J is TRBJ2-7 and V is TRBV19, with 11 bases that match TRBD2. J lost 0 bases, V lost 6 bases, and 7 bases had no gene match. Germline CDR1 and CDR2: LNHDA and SQIVND (reference sequence). CDR3 length: 16 residues. The complete variable domain, with remaining parts taken from reference TRBV19 and TRBJ2-7, reads DGGITQSPKYLFRKEGQNVTLSCEQNLNHDAMYWYRQDPGQGLRLIYYSQIVNDFQKGDIAEGYSVSREKKESFPLTVTSAQKNPTAFYLCASSSLTSGVSYEQYFGPGTRLTVT.

The rearrangement joins TRBV5-6 to TRBJ2-2; tentative D call: TRBD2 (6 bases). CDR3 length equals 16 residues. The V gene's germline CDR1 is SGHDT and CDR2 YYEEEE. Trimming stripped 0 bases from V and 0 bases from J, with 9 bases between. The CDR3 DNA sequence: TGTGCCAGCAGCTTGGCTCTAGCGACGAACACCGGGGAGCTGTTTTTT. It encodes CASSLALATNTGELFF.

This clone was seen a few times. J is TRBJ2-3 and V is TRBV29-1, with no clear D. This CDR3 has 11 amino acids. Germline V gene lookup returns CDR1 SQVTM and CDR2 ANQGSEA. Trimming pared 3 bases from V and 9 bases from J, leaving 10 bases between. CDR3 loop: CSVERTLTQYF. The CDR3 DNA follows: TGCAGCGTTGAGCGAACCCTAACGCAGTATTTT.